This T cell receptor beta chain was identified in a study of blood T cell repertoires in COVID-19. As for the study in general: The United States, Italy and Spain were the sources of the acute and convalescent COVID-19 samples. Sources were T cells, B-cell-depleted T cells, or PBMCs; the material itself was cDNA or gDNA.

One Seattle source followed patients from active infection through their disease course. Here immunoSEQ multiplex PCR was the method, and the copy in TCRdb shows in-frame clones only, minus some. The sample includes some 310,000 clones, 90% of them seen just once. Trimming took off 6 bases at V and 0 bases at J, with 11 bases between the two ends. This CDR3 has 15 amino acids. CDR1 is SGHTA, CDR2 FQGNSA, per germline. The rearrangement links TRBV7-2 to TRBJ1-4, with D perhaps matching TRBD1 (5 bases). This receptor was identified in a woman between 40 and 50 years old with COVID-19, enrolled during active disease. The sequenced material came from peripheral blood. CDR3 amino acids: CASSLKGTTNEKLFF. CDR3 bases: TGTGCCAGCAGTCTCAAGGGGACAACTAATGAAAAACTGTTTTTT.